This TCR beta chain was sequenced in a study of blood T cell repertoires in COVID-19. Study information: COVID-19 samples, acute and convalescent, were from the United States, Italy and Spain. PBMCs, B-cell-depleted T cells, or T cells were the source of the cDNA or gDNA that made up the material.

The CDR3 runs 15 residues. CDR1 LNHNV and CDR2 YYDKDF come from the germline V gene (reference sequence). Trimming left V 1 base short and J 9 bases short, with 13 bases between. As originally analysed: Quantification of nucleated cells was approximated via reference gene primer amplification. The protocol was immunoSEQ multiplex PCR, while the TCRdb copy is restricted to in-frame clones and leaves out a portion. V and J calls and clone size are given by that table; D and trimming were obtained from the DNA. The data contain hundreds of thousands of clones, 80% to 90% of them seen just once; the ten biggest clones take up about 20%.

The sequence was obtained from a young man with active or convalescent COVID-19. Input material: peripheral blood. The rearrangement joins TRBV15 to TRBJ1-6; TRBD1 might be the D (6 bases). CDR3 sequence reads: CATSRGGGFGSPLHF. DNA of the CDR3: TGTGCCACCAGCAGAGGTGGGGGCTTCGGTTCACCCCTCCACTTT.